One sample yielded the 24 T cell receptor beta chains listed below, sequenced in a study of blood T cell repertoires in COVID-19. Method: immunoSEQ multiplex PCR; TCRdb's copy keeps in-frame clones and lacks some. This sample yields some 140,000 clones, of which around nine tenths are seen a single time; about 2.1% belongs to the top ten. The specimen sequenced was peripheral blood. These receptors came from a man aged 70 or older with active COVID-19.

The chain couples TRBV5-4 to TRBJ2-1; 12 bases line up with TRBD2. The junction had 8 bases not matched to a gene; V was cut back by 3 bases and J by 7 bases. Germline assignment: CDR1 SGHNT and CDR2 YYREEE (reference sequence). This CDR3 region has 16 residues. The CDR3 bases are TGTGCCAGCAGCTATCAGACTAGCGGGAGAACGAATGAGCAGTTCTTC. Translated: CASSYQTSGRTNEQFF.

This clone was seen once. The CDR3, as DNA: TGTGCCGCACGAGGGGGAGGCTACACCTTC. Its protein product is CAARGGGYTF. The chain recombines TRBV30 with TRBJ1-2, with D perhaps matching TRBD1 (6 bases). The CDR3 consists of 10 residues. From germline, CDR1 is GTSNPN and CDR2 SVGIG (reference sequence). V shed 8 bases and J shed 8 bases, with 12 bases lying between them.

The chain recombines TRBV10-3 with TRBJ1-5, with 9 bases fitting TRBD1. Germline-derived CDR1 and CDR2 are ENHRY and SYGVKD. The CDR3 has 13 residues. V was pared by 11 bases and J by 8 bases, with 10 bases of the junction left unmatched. The CDR3: CAASGTGLEPQHF. The CDR3 DNA reads as TGTGCCGCCTCCGGGACAGGGTTAGAGCCCCAGCATTTT.

J is TRBJ1-2 and V is TRBV29-1; 8 positions agree with TRBD1. Germline CDR1 reads SQVTM; CDR2 reads ANQGSEA. Trimming at V came to 6 bases and at J to 3 bases, leaving 6 bases not matched to a gene. The length of the CDR3 is 13 residues. CDR3 nucleotide sequence: TGCAGCGTCCGCAGGGGGCCGGACTATGGCTACACCTTC. Translation gives CSVRRGPDYGYTF.

The chain couples TRBV19 to TRBJ2-1; 9 nucleotides agree with TRBD2. V lost 4 bases and J lost 0; bases outside the gene matches: 4. Germline values: CDR1 LNHDA, CDR2 SQIVND (reference sequence). The CDR3 spans 16 residues. In nucleotides, the CDR3 is TGTGCCAGTAGTACTCTTAGCGGGAGCTCCTACAATGAGCAGTTCTTC. As protein: CASSTLSGSSYNEQFF.

The rearrangement uses TRBV28 and TRBJ2-7; a weak D match, TRBD2 (6 bases). The CDR3 length is 15 residues. Looked up from germline, CDR1 is MDHEN and CDR2 is SYDVKM. V was cut by 3 bases and J by 0 bases, with 12 bases left in between. The CDR3 loop is CASSFPRESSYEQYF. The CDR3 DNA reads as TGTGCCAGCAGTTTCCCCCGGGAGTCCTCCTACGAGCAGTACTTC.

The chain couples TRBV5-4 to TRBJ2-7; D is possibly TRBD2 (5 bases). Germline V lookup: CDR1 SGHNT, CDR2 YYREEE (reference sequence). V was shortened by 4 bases and J by 1 base, with 12 bases between the two germline ends. The CDR3 is 14 residues long. This chain's CDR3 is CASSPLGESYEQYF. The DNA for the CDR3 is TGTGCCAGCAGCCCGCTCGGGGAGTCCTACGAGCAGTACTTC.

This chain joins TRBV7-2 and TRBJ1-1, with 7 bases matching TRBD1. The length of the CDR3 is 15 residues. V dropped 4 bases and J dropped 4; count of bases not matched to a gene: 9. Germline V gene sequence: CDR1 SGHTA, CDR2 FQGNSA. CDR3 DNA sequence: TGTGCCAGCAGCTCCTACCGCCGACAGGGCACTGAAGCTTTCTTT. Translating gives CASSSYRRQGTEAFF. Variable domain in full (rest from reference TRBV7-2 and TRBJ1-1): GAGVSQSPSNKVTEKGKDVELRCDPISGHTALYWYRQSLGQGLEFLIYFQGNSAPDKSGLPSDRFSAERTGGSVSTLTIQRTQQEDSAVYLCASSSYRRQGTEAFFGQGTRLTVV.

The chain combines TRBV19 with TRBJ2-2; a weak D match, TRBD1 (5 bases). Germline CDR1 and CDR2: LNHDA and SQIVND (reference sequence). V dropped 8 bases and J dropped 1 base, with 11 bases sitting between them. The CDR3 covers 14 residues. The CDR3 loop reads CASSQGWNTGELFF. The CDR3 DNA follows: TGTGCCAGTTCCCAGGGTTGGAACACCGGGGAGCTGTTTTTT.

In its sample, this clone was seen once. The DNA of the CDR3 is TGTGCCAGCAATCCGCGGGAGGATACCGGGGAGCTGTTTTTT. This translates into CASNPREDTGELFF. This chain uses TRBV9 with TRBJ2-2; 8 bases are a match to TRBD2. This CDR3 has 14 residues. The V gene's germline CDR1 is SGDLS and CDR2 YYNGEE. The junction had 6 bases not matched to a gene; V was cut back by 6 bases and J by 5 bases.

The chain couples TRBV7-2 to TRBJ2-3, with TRBD2 matching 7 bases. Germline CDR1 reads SGHTA; CDR2 reads FQGNSA. The CDR3 sequence is 15 residues long. J lost 0 bases, V lost 4 bases, and 4 bases had no gene match. CDR3 sequence (DNA): TGTGCCAGCAGCTCAGCGGGGCTGAGCACAGATACGCAGTATTTT. This sequence encodes CASSSAGLSTDTQYF.

CDR3 region: CASINWGLAGVSEQYF. The DNA for the CDR3 is TGTGCCAGCATCAACTGGGGGCTAGCGGGAGTGTCCGAGCAGTACTTC. This sequence joins TRBV6-6 and TRBJ2-7; 10 bases fit TRBD2. From germline, CDR1 is MNHNY and CDR2 SVGAGI (reference sequence). The CDR3 sequence is 16 residues long. The ends lost 7 bases at V and 6 bases at J; junction bases unmatched: 15.

This clone appeared once. The chain has TRBV3-1 (or the pseudogene TRBV3-2) and TRBJ2-3; D may be TRBD1 (5 bases). Germline lookup yields CDR1 LGHDT and CDR2 YNNKEL (reference sequence). This CDR3 region has 14 residues. Trimming took 4 bases from V and 0 from J, leaving 8 bases between them. The CDR3 nucleotides are TGTGCCAGCAGCCGACAGAAAAGCACAGATACGCAGTATTTT. Translating it yields CASSRQKSTDTQYF.

DNA for the CDR3: TGTGCCTGGAGTACTACAGGGGGCGCGAGAAACACTGAAGCTTTCTTT. This encodes CAWSTTGGARNTEAFF. The chain couples TRBV30 to TRBJ1-1; 9 bases are a match to TRBD1. CDR1 and CDR2 from the germline V gene are GTSNPN and SVGIG (reference sequence). The ends lost 2 bases at V and 2 bases at J; junction bases unmatched: 9. The CDR3 sequence is 16 residues long.

The chain couples TRBV28 to TRBJ2-7, with D maybe TRBD1 (6 bases). Germline V gives CDR1 MDHEN, CDR2 SYDVKM. The CDR3 covers 13 residues. With 8 bases removed from V and 6 bases from J, the gap between germline ends came to 17 bases. The DNA for the CDR3 is TGTGCCAGCGCCCGGGACACCCTCCGCGAGCAGTACTTC. Protein: CASARDTLREQYF.

This clone was observed a single time. The chain combines TRBV5-4 with TRBJ2-3; D ambiguous. V was pared by 0 bases and J by 0 bases, with 5 bases between. The CDR3 runs to 14 residues. Germline CDR1 SGHNT, CDR2 YYREEE (reference sequence). The CDR3, as DNA: TGTGCCAGCAGCTTGGAGCATAGCACAGATACGCAGTATTTT. Protein product: CASSLEHSTDTQYF. Looking up the rest from reference TRBV5-4 and TRBJ2-3 gives the full variable domain: ETGVTQSPTHLIKTRGQQVTLRCSSQSGHNTVSWYQQALGQGPQFIFQYYREEENGRGNFPPRFSGLQFPNYSSELNVNALELDDSALYLCASSLEHSTDTQYFGPGTRLTVL.

This clone was recorded once. CDR3 protein: CASSYVGGNQPQHF. DNA of the CDR3: TGTGCCAGCAGTTACGTAGGGGGCAATCAGCCCCAGCATTTT. The chain uses TRBV6-2 or TRBV6-3 and TRBJ1-5; D may be TRBD1 (5 bases). Germline CDR1 reads MNHEY; CDR2 reads SVGEGT. This CDR3 region has 14 residues. V was pared by 2 bases and J by 2 bases, with 7 bases between.

This chain uses TRBV3-1 (or the pseudogene TRBV3-2) with TRBJ2-6, with TRBD1 matching 7 bases. J lost 3 bases, V lost 2 bases, and 7 bases had no gene match. This CDR3 contains 17 residues. CDR1 is LGHDT, CDR2 YNNKEL, per germline (reference sequence). The CDR3 reads CASSQTLQGLGANVLTF. The DNA for the CDR3 is TGTGCCAGCAGCCAAACGCTACAGGGGCTTGGGGCCAACGTCCTGACTTTC.

This chain connects TRBV4-1 to TRBJ1-5; TRBD1 aligns across 7 bases. The ends lost 1 base at V and 3 bases at J; junction bases unmatched: 6. This CDR3 comprises 16 residues. Germline CDR1 and CDR2: MGHRA and YSYEKL. CDR3 sequence reads: CASSQVRTGLNQPQHF. CDR3 DNA: TGCGCCAGCAGCCAAGTTCGGACAGGCCTCAATCAGCCCCAGCATTTT.

The chain recombines TRBV4-2 with TRBJ2-7; the match to TRBD1 covers 9 bases. Germline V lookup: CDR1 LGHNA, CDR2 YNFKEQ. After removal of 1 base from V and 2 bases from J, the junction contained 9 bases not matched to a gene. CDR3 size: 17 residues. CDR3 in DNA: TGTGCCAGCAGCCAAGTTGGAAGAGGACAGGGGACCTACGAGCAGTACTTC. Translated, it gives CASSQVGRGQGTYEQYF.

The V call is TRBV7-9, the J call TRBJ2-2; 7 positions agree with TRBD2. The germline gives CDR1 SEHNR, CDR2 FQNEAQ (reference sequence). Germline trimming cut 4 bases from V and 1 base from J; bases unmatched to any gene: 6. The CDR3 totals 16 residues. This CDR3 is CASSSTSSGNTGELFF. CDR3 DNA sequence: TGTGCCAGCAGCTCAACCTCTAGCGGGAACACCGGGGAGCTGTTTTTT.

The CDR3 loop is CAWEGAGGPKDTQYF. CDR3 bases: TGTGCCTGGGAGGGGGCGGGAGGGCCGAAAGATACGCAGTATTTT. The chain recombines TRBV30 with TRBJ2-3; 9 positions match TRBD2. This CDR3 is built from 15 residues. The germline gives CDR1 GTSNPN, CDR2 SVGIG (reference sequence). V shed 5 bases, J shed 5 bases, and the junction held 11 bases outside the gene matches.

This chain links TRBV7-2 with TRBJ2-3; 9 bases align to TRBD2. CDR1 is SGHTA and CDR2 is FQGNSA in the germline V gene. V was pared by 1 base and J by 10 bases, with 12 bases of the junction left unmatched. The CDR3 runs 16 residues. CDR3 region: CASSLVWTSAPFAQYF. CDR3 DNA sequence: TGTGCCAGCAGCTTAGTATGGACTAGCGCCCCTTTCGCGCAGTATTTT.

CDR3 DNA: TGTGCCAGCAGCTTGGCCATCCCGGGACAGGGGACTAACTATGGCTACACCTTC. Amino acids: CASSLAIPGQGTNYGYTF. The chain employs TRBV5-5 and TRBJ1-2, with 10 bases identical to TRBD1. CDR3 length: 18 residues. Germline V gene lookup returns CDR1 SGHKS and CDR2 YYEKEE (reference sequence). Trimming at V came to 0 bases and at J to 0 bases, leaving 8 bases not matched to a gene.